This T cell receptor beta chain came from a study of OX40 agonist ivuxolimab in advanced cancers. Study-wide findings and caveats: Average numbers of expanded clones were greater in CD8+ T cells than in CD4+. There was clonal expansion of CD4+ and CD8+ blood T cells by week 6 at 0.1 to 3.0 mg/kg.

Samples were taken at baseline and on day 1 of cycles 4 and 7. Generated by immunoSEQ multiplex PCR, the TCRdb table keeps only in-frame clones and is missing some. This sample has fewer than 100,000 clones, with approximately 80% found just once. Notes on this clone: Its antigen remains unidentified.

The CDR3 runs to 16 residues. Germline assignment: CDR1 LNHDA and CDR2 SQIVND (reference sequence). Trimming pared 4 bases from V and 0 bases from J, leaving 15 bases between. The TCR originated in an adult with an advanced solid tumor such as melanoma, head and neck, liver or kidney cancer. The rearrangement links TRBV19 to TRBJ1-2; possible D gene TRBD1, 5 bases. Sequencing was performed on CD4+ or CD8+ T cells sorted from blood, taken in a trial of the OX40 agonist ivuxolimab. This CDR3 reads CASSRGLNPSNYGYTF. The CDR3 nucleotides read TGTGCCAGTAGTAGGGGACTGAATCCCTCTAACTATGGCTACACCTTC.